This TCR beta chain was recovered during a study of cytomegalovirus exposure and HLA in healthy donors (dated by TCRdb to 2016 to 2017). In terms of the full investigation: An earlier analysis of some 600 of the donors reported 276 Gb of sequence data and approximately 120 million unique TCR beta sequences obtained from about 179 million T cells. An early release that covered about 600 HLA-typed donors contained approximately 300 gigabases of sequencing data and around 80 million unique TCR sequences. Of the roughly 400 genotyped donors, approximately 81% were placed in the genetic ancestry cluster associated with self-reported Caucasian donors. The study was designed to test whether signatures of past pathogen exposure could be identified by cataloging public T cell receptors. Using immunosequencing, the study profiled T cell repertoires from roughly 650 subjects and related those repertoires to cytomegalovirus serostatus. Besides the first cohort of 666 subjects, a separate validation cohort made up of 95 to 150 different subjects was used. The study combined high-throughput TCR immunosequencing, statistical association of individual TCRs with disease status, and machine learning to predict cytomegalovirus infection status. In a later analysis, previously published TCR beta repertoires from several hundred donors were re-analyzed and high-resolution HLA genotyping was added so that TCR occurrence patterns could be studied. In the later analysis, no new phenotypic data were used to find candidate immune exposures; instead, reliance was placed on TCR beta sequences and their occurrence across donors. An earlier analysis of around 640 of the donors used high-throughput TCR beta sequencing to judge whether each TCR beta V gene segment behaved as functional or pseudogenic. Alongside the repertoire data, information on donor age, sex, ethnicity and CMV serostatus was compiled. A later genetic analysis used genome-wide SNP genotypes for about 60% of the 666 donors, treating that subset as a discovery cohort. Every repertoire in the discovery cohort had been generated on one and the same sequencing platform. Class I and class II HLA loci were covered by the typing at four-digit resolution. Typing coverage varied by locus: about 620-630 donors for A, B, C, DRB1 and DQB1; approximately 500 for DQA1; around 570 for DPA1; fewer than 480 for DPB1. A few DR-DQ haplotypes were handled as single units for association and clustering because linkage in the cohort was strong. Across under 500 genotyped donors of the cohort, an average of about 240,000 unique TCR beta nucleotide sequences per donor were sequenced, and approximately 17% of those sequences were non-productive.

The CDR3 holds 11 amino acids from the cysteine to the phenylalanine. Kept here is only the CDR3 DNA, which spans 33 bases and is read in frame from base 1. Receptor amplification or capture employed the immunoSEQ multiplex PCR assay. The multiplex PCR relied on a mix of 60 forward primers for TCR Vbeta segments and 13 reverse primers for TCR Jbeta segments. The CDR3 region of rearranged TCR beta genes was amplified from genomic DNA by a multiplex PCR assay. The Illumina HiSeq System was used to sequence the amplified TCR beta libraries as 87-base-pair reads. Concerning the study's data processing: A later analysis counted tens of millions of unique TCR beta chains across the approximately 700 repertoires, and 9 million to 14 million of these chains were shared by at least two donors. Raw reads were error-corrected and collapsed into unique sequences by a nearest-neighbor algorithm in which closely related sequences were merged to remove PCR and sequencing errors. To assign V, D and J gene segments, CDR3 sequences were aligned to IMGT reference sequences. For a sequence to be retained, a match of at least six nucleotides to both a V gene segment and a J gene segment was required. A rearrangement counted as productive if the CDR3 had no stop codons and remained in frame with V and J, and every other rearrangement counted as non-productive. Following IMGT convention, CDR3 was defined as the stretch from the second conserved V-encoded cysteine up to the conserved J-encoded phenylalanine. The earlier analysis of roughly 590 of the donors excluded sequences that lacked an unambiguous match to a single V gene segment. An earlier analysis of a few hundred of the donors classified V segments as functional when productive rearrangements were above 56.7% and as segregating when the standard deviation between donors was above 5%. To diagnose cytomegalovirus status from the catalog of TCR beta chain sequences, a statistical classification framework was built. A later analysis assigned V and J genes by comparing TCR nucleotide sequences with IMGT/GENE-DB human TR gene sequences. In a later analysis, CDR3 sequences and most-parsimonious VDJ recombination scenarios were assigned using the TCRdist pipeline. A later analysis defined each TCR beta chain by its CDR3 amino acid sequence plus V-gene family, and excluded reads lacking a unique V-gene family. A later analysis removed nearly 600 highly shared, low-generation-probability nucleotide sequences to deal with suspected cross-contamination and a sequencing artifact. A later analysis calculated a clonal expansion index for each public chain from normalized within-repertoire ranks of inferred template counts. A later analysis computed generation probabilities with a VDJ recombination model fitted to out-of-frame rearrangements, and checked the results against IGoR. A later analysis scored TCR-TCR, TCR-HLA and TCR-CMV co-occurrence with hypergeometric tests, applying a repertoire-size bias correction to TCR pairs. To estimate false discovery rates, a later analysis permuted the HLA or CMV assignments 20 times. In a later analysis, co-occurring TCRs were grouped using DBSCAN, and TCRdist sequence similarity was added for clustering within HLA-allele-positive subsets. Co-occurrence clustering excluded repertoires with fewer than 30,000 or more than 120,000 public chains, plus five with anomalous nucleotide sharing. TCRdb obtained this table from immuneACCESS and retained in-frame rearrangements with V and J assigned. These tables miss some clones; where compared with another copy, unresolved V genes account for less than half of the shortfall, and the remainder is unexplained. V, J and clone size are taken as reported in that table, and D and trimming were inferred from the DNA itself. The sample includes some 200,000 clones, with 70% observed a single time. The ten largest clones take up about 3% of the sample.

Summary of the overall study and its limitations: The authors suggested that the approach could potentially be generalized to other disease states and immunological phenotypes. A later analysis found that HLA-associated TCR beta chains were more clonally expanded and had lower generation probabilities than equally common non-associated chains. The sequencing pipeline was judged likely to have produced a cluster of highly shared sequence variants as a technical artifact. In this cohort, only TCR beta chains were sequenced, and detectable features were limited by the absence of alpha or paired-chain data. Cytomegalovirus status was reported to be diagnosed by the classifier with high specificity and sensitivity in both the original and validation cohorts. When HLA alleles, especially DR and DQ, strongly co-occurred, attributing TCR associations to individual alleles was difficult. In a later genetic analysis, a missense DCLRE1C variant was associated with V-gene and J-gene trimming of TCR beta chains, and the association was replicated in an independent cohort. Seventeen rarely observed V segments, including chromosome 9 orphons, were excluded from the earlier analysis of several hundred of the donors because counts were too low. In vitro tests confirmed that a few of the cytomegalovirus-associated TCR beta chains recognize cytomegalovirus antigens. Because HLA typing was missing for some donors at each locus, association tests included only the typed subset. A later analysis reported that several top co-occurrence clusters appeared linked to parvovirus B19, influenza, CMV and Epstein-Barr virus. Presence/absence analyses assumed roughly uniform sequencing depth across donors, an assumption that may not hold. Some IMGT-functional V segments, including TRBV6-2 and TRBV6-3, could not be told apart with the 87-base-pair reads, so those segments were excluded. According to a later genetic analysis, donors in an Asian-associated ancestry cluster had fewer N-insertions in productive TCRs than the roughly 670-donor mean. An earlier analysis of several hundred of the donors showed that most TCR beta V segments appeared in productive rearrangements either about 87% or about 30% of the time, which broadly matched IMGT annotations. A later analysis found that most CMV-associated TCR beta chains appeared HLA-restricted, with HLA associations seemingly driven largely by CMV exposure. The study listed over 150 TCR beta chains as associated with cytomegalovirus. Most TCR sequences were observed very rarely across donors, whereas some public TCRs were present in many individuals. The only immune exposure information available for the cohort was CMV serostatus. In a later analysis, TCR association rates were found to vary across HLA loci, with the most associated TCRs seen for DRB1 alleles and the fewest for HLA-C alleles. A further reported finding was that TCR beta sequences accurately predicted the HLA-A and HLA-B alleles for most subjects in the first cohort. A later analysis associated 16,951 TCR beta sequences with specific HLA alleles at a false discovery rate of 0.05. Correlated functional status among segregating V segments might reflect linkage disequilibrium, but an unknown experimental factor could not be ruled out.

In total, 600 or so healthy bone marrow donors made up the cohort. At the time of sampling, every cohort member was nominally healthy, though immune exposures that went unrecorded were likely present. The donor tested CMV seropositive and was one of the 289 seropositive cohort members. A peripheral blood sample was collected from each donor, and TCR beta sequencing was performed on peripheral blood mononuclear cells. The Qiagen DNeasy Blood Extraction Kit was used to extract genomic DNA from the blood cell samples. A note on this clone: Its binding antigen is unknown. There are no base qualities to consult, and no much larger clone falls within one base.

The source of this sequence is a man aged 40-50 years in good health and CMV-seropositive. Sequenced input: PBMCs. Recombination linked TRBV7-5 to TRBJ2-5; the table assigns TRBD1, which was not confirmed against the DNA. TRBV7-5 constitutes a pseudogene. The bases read TGTACCCAGGGCAGGCCTGAGACCCAGTACTTC. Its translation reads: CTQGRPETQYF.